This TCR beta chain was recovered during a study of blood T cells in healthy people across ages. Findings and caveats of the study: Whereas aged donors had fewer naive CD4+ cells, long-lived donors had more of them and higher diversity.

Alongside a J-beta primer mix, a sample-barcoded 5' primer served in a second PCR lasting 7 to 11 cycles. Each sample yielded at least 2.5 million CDR3-containing paired-end reads. TCRdb fed the 5' RACE reads into MiXCR, producing one record per CDR3 protein. The repertoire consists of around 1,500,000 distinct CDR3 sequences, with approximately 42% occurring once and the leading ten covering around 8%. CDR1 DFQATT and CDR2 SNEGSKA come from the germline V gene (reference sequence). The CDR3 has 10 residues. V was cut by 6 bases and J by 8 bases, with 10 bases left in between. Concerning this clonotype itself: The antigen is not known.

Sequencing was performed on blood. V and J are TRBV20-1 and TRBJ1-2; no clear D. The TCR was taken from a woman aged 18-29 years in good health. As DNA, the CDR3 is TGCAGTGCGACGGTTGGCGGCTACACCTTC. It encodes CSATVGGYTF.